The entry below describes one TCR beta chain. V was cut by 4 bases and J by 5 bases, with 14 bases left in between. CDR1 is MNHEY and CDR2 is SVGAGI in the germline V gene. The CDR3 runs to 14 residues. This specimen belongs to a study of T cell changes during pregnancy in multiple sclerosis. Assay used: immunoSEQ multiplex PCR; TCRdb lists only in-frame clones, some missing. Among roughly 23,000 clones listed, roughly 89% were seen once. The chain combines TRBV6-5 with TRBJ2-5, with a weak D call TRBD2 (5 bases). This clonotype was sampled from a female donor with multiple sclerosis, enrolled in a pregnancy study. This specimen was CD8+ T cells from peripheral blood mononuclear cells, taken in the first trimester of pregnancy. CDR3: CASSLLAGQETQYF. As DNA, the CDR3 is TGTGCCAGCAGTTTGCTAGCTGGTCAGGAGACCCAGTACTTC.